This TCR beta chain was sequenced for a study of CD8 T cells in ankylosing spondylitis. TCRdb called the 5' RACE reads again in MiXCR, with one record for every CDR3 protein. The data show roughly 130,000 distinct CDR3 sequences, over 6% seen once. The ends were cut back, 0 bases at V and 5 bases at J, with 15 bases in the middle. Germline V gene data show CDR1 as SGHTS and CDR2 as YDEGEE. This CDR3 contains 16 residues. Study-wide findings and caveats: A TCR beta motif made of fewer than 10 highly homologous variants seemed typical of ankylosing spondylitis blood.

This clonotype was observed at least ten times. Its antigen is not known. The receptor's source is a male donor with ankylosing spondylitis or in good health (not recorded which). Sequencing was performed on blood, either unsorted or a sorted T cell fraction (not recorded which). The rearrangement uses TRBV5-8 and TRBJ1-5; D ambiguous. CDR3 nucleotides: TGTGCCAGCAGCTTGGTCCAGCTGGACTTCCATCAGCCCCAGCATTTT. It translates to CASSLVQLDFHQPQHF.